These 2 T cell receptor beta chains came from one sample sequenced in a study of T cells in Graves' hyperthyroidism and ophthalmopathy. Amplification yielded TCR beta CDR3 regions, with RNA transcripts as the source. First-round RT-PCR targeting the TCR CDR3 was performed with the HTBI primer set. TCRdb re-called the multiplex PCR reads with MiXCR, one entry per CDR3 protein. The profile covers under 700,000 distinct CDR3 sequences, with more than 45% appearing a single time and approximately 8.2% taken by the ten largest. Material for sequencing was peripheral blood or thyroid tissue (not recorded which). The receptors originated from a woman younger than 30 with Graves' hyperthyroidism.

This chain uses TRBV9 with TRBJ2-7, with D possibly TRBD2 on 6 matching bases. The V end lost 2 bases, the J end lost 5 bases, and 20 bases lay between the germline ends. From germline, CDR1 is SGDLS and CDR2 YYNGEE. This CDR3 comprises 16 residues. CDR3 bases: TGTGCCAGCAGCGTGCTTGCCCGGGGGAGTCTCAACGAGCAGTACTTC. It encodes CASSVLARGSLNEQYF. The whole variable domain, remainder taken from reference TRBV9 and TRBJ2-7, is DSGVTQTPKHLITATGQRVTLRCSPRSGDLSVYWYQQSLDQGLQFLIQYYNGEERAKGNILERFSAQQFPDLHSELNLSSLELGDSALYFCASSVLARGSLNEQYFGPGTRLTVT.

V gene TRBV2 combines with J gene TRBJ1-4; 8 bases fit TRBD1. Germline V gives CDR1 SNHLY, CDR2 FYNNEI. V was pared by 9 bases and J by 10 bases, with 13 bases of the junction left unmatched. The CDR3 has 14 residues. CDR3 sequence reads: CASDQGASSRKLFF. CDR3 nucleotides: TGTGCCAGTGATCAGGGGGCGTCGTCGCGAAAACTGTTTTTT.